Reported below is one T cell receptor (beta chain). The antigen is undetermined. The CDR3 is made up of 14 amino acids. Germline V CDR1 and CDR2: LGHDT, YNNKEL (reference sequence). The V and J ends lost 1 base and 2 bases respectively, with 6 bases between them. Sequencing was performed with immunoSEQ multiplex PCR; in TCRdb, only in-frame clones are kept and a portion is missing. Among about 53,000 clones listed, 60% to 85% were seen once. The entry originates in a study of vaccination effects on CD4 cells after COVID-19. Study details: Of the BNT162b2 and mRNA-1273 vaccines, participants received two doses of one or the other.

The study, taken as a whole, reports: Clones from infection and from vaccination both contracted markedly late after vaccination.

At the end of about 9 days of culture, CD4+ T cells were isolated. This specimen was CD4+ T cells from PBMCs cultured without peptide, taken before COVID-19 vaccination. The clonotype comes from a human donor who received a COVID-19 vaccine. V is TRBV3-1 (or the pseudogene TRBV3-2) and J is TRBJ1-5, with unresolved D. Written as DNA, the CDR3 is TGTGCCAGCAGCCAAGGACCGGGCAATCAGCCCCAGCATTTT. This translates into CASSQGPGNQPQHF.